This paragraph reports one T cell receptor (beta chain). The target antigen is unknown. This entry is derived from a study of immune cell composition in non-small cell lung cancer. The study, taken as a whole, reports: Shared sequences between tumour-reactive and dominant in vivo clones were not proven.

The germline V gene encodes CDR1 SNHLY and CDR2 FYNNEI. The CDR3 runs to 11 residues. Trimming pared 5 bases from V and 7 bases from J, leaving 3 bases between. Normal lung was sampled as far from the tumour as possible, at least 3 cm. Assay: immunoSEQ multiplex PCR; the TCRdb copy retains only in-frame clones and omits some. Counted here are 5,200 or so clones, around nine tenths occurring once; the ten biggest clones make up roughly 5.9%. The origin of this receptor is a human donor with non-small cell lung cancer. Some clones in this sample may be carry-over from other donors' samples. Sequencing was performed on non-adjacent lung tissue. This chain links TRBV2 with TRBJ1-6; D gene uncertain. CDR3 bases: TGTGCCAGCAGTCCGAATTCACCCCTCCACTTT. It encodes CASSPNSPLHF.